Listed below are T cell receptor beta chains from one sample, sequenced in a study of shared T cell receptors in the human thymus. Measured with immunoSEQ multiplex PCR; TCRdb has only the in-frame clones, and not every one. The profile shows some 760,000 clones, approximately 85% of them singletons. These same data were also listed under a study on human thymus T cells.

The source material was thymocytes. These receptors all stem from a girl younger than two with a congenital heart defect. Each CDR3 is given with its conserved first and last residue. A D gene is named only where the DNA matches it firmly. Where a row states a size, it is once, few, many or the class of an expanded clone; other rows omit it.

.	TRBV7-2	.	TRBJ2-4	TGTGCCAGCAGCTTAGGGGGCATCCTAGCCAAAAACATTCAGTACTTC	CASSLGGILAKNIQYF
.	TRBV5-1	few	TRBJ1-1	TGCGCCAGCAGCTTGGCGATGTTTCAGAAAAACCCCCACAACACTGAAGCTTTCTTT	CASSLAMFQKNPHNTEAFF
.	TRBV15	.	TRBJ1-1	TGTGCCACCAGCGTACATGAGGACAGTATTGAAGCTTTCTTT	CATSVHEDSIEAFF
.	TRBV6-6	once	TRBJ1-5	TGTGCCAGCACGATACAGCCCTATCAGCCCCAGCATTTT	CASTIQPYQPQHF
.	TRBV7-6	.	TRBJ1-5	TGTGCCAGCAGCTTAGATCCAGGGGAAAACAATCAGCCCCAGCATTTT	CASSLDPGENNQPQHF
.	TRBV19	.	TRBJ1-5	TGTGCCAGTACTACCCCACAGGGAAGCAATCAGCCCCAGCATTTT	CASTTPQGSNQPQHF
.	TRBV28	.	TRBJ1-5	TGTGCCAGCAGTTTCACGGCAGGGGACGCCTTCAATCAGCCTCAGCATTTT	CASSFTAGDAFNQPQHF
.	TRBV2	.	TRBJ1-2	TGTGCCAGCAGTGGGGGGGTGGGCCCCACCCTAGGTGGCTACACCTTC	CASSGGVGPTLGGYTF
TRBD2	TRBV7-2	.	TRBJ2-1	TGTGCCAGCAGCCCGGGACTAGCGGGGGAATCGATACCTAATGAGCAGTTCTTC	CASSPGLAGESIPNEQFF
TRBD2	TRBV11-2	.	TRBJ2-3	TGTGCCAGCAGCTTGCTAGCGGGGAAGGATACGCAGTATTTT	CASSLLAGKDTQYF
TRBD1	TRBV5-1	.	TRBJ2-7	TGCGCCAGCAGCGGGGGGGGACAGGGGAGCTCCTACGAGCAGTACTTC	CASSGGGQGSSYEQYF
TRBD1	TRBV6-6	.	TRBJ1-1	TGTGCCAGCAGCCAGGGGGACAGGGGGGTGAAAACTGAAGCTTTCTTT	CASSQGDRGVKTEAFF
.	TRBV7-6	.	TRBJ2-1	TGTGCCAGCAGCTTAGGTCGGGCTAGCATTTACAATGAGCAGTTCTTC	CASSLGRASIYNEQFF
TRBD1	TRBV11-2	.	TRBJ1-2	TGTGCCAGCAGCACCCACAGGGGTATTAACTATGGCTACACCTTC	CASSTHRGINYGYTF
TRBD1	TRBV28	.	TRBJ1-5	TGTGCCAGCATAATTTCGGGGACAGATAGCAATCAGCCCCAGCATTTT	CASIISGTDSNQPQHF
TRBD1	TRBV28	.	TRBJ1-1	TGTGCCAGCAGTTCAGACCGGGGGCAGGGGGATGATGAAGCTTTCTTT	CASSSDRGQGDDEAFF
TRBD2	TRBV23-1	.	TRBJ2-3	TGCGCCAGCCCCTCGAGGGCGGGGGGGCTTCAGACAGATACGCAGTATTTT	CASPSRAGGLQTDTQYF
TRBD2	TRBV9	once	TRBJ2-5	TGTGCCAGCAGCGACATAGCGGGGATCGGTCGGCGGTTATACTTC	CASSDIAGIGRRLYF
.	TRBV7-8	.	TRBJ1-5	TGTGCCAGCAGCTCCGGCCAGGGGACAACCAATCAGCCCCAGCATTTT	CASSSGQGTTNQPQHF
.	TRBV5-5	.	TRBJ2-7	TGTGCCAGCAGCTTGTATCAGGAAGCCTCCTACGAGCAGTACTTC	CASSLYQEASYEQYF
TRBD1	TRBV5-6	.	TRBJ2-1	TGTGCCAGCAGCCGATCTGGACAGGGCGGGCGGTCCAATGAGCAGTTCTTC	CASSRSGQGGRSNEQFF
TRBD2	TRBV2	once	TRBJ2-5	TGTGCCAGCAGTGGTCGGGATAGCGGGGGCCACAAAGAGACCCAGTACTTC	CASSGRDSGGHKETQYF
TRBD1	TRBV4-2	.	TRBJ2-7	TGTGCCAGCAGCCAAGCAGGACAGGGGATCTACGAGCAGTACTTC	CASSQAGQGIYEQYF
TRBD1	TRBV13	few	TRBJ2-4	TGTGCCAGCAGCTTCTGGACAGGAGCAGCCAAAAACATTCAGTACTTC	CASSFWTGAAKNIQYF
TRBD1	TRBV19	.	TRBJ1-1	TGTGCGACCCGACAGGGCCTTATTTCCTTCGAAGCTTTCTTT	CATRQGLISFEAFF
.	TRBV5-4	.	TRBJ1-6	TGTGCCAGCAGCCCCGACCTGCAGGCCTTCAATTCACCCCTCCACTTT	CASSPDLQAFNSPLHF
.	TRBV12-5	.	TRBJ1-2	TGTGCTAGTGGTTTCGACGGGGGGGGCAACGGGGCAGGAGATATCTATGGCTACACCTTC	CASGFDGGGNGAGDIYGYTF
.	TRBV5-1	few	TRBJ1-2	TGCGCCAGCAGCTCCCCCGGCTATGGCTACACCTTC	CASSSPGYGYTF
TRBD2	TRBV9	.	TRBJ2-5	TGTGCCAGCAGCCGTGAGACTAGCGGGGAAGAGACCCAGTACTTC	CASSRETSGEETQYF
.	TRBV9	.	TRBJ2-7	TGTGCCAGCAGCCCCCGAACGACAAAGAACGAGCAGTACTTC	CASSPRTTKNEQYF
.	TRBV19	.	TRBJ1-2	TGTGCCAGTAATGGACTGGGGGGTCGTCGGGGCTACACCTTC	CASNGLGGRRGYTF
.	TRBV25-1	.	TRBJ1-2	TGTGCCAGCAGTTCTCAGGGGTCTAACTATGGCTACACCTTC	CASSSQGSNYGYTF
.	TRBV13	.	TRBJ1-2	TGTGCCAGCACCAATAAACGGACCGGACAGGGCTACACCTTC	CASTNKRTGQGYTF
.	TRBV2	.	TRBJ2-2	TGTGCCAGCAGTCTCTGGAACACCGGGGAGCTGTTTTTT	CASSLWNTGELFF
TRBD1	TRBV12-5	once	TRBJ1-2	TGTGCTAGTGGTTGGACGGGACAGGGGAGGAACTATGGCTACACCTTC	CASGWTGQGRNYGYTF
.	TRBV27	.	TRBJ2-7	TGTGCCAGCAGTTTCCTAGGAGACTCCTACGAGCAGTACTTC	CASSFLGDSYEQYF
.	TRBV6-1	.	TRBJ1-2	TGTGCCAGCAGTGAACGGGGGAACTATGGCTACACCTTC	CASSERGNYGYTF
.	TRBV9	.	TRBJ1-3	TGTGCCAGCAGCGTAAAGGACAGCTCTGGAAACACCATATATTTT	CASSVKDSSGNTIYF
.	TRBV5-4	.	TRBJ2-5	TGTGCCAGCAGCTTGGACTACCAAGAGACCCAGTACTTC	CASSLDYQETQYF
.	TRBV7-2	once	TRBJ2-7	TGTGCCAGCAGCTTAGGGCAGGATCACTACGAGCAGTACTTC	CASSLGQDHYEQYF
.	TRBV9	.	TRBJ1-1	TGTGCCAGCAGCGTAGTAAGGGGGTCCGGGGAAGCTTTCTTT	CASSVVRGSGEAFF